These 22 T cell receptor beta chains were sequenced from one sample in a study of cytomegalovirus exposure and HLA in healthy donors. 13 Jbeta primers and 60 Vbeta primers were used for the PCR. Measured with immunoSEQ multiplex PCR; TCRdb has only the in-frame clones, and not every one. The sample has about 120,000 clones, approximately 78% seen once; the top ten hold roughly a fifth. The sample consisted of PBMCs. These receptors were collected from a man aged 30 to 45 in good health and CMV-seropositive.

CDR3 amino acids: CASSWGTSGGRVDTQYF. The CDR3 DNA follows: TGCGCCAGCAGCTGGGGGACTAGCGGGGGGCGTGTAGATACGCAGTATTTT. The rearrangement uses TRBV5-1 and TRBJ2-3; 15 nucleotides line up with TRBD2. The CDR3 has 17 residues. V gave up 3 bases and J gave up 5 bases; unmatched junction bases: 7. Germline V gene lookup returns CDR1 SGHRS and CDR2 YFSETQ.

The chain couples TRBV27 to TRBJ1-5; no clear D gene. V gave up 6 bases and J gave up 2 bases, with 14 bases separating them. The CDR3 is 15 residues long. Germline CDR1 is MNHEY and CDR2 is SMNVEV (reference sequence). The CDR3 region is CASSSYGAGNQPQHF. The CDR3 DNA reads as TGTGCCAGCAGCTCCTACGGTGCGGGCAATCAGCCCCAGCATTTT.

This clone was recorded a few times. J is TRBJ2-3 and V is TRBV4-1; TRBD2 aligns across 8 bases. Germline V gives CDR1 MGHRA, CDR2 YSYEKL. The CDR3 is 18 residues long. J was trimmed by 6 bases and V by 1 base; bases with no gene match: 15. Here the CDR3 DNA reads TGCGCCAGCAGCCAAGGACAGGACCTAGCGGGCCCCTCGGATACGCAGTATTTT. Its translation: CASSQGQDLAGPSDTQYF.

The chain carries TRBV4-1 and TRBJ1-4, with D perhaps TRBD1 (6 bases). Trimming took off 4 bases at V and 8 bases at J, with 20 bases between the two ends. The germline gives CDR1 MGHRA, CDR2 YSYEKL. This CDR3 is 16 amino acids long. CDR3 loop: CASSPSGGAQIEKLFF. The CDR3 DNA reads TGCGCCAGCAGCCCCTCCGGGGGGGCGCAAATCGAAAAACTGTTTTTT.

This clone was seen only once. This chain uses TRBV30 with TRBJ1-6; 8 bases agree with TRBD1. The junction had 9 bases not matched to a gene; V was cut back by 5 bases and J by 9 bases. The CDR3 contains 14 residues. The germline gives CDR1 GTSNPN, CDR2 SVGIG (reference sequence). This chain's CDR3 is CAWVATGGFSPLHF. The CDR3 DNA reads TGTGCCTGGGTTGCTACAGGGGGATTTTCACCCCTCCACTTT.

This clone showed up just a few times. The V call is TRBV5-1, the J call TRBJ2-4; the D is unclear. Trimming pared 0 bases from V and 7 bases from J, leaving 8 bases between. The CDR3 is 13 amino acids. Germline assignment: CDR1 SGHRS and CDR2 YFSETQ. The CDR3 sequence: CASSLEAENIQYF. CDR3 nucleotides: TGCGCCAGCAGCTTGGAGGCGGAGAACATTCAGTACTTC.

The rearrangement joins TRBV7-9 to TRBJ2-7; tentatively, D is TRBD1 (6 bases). Trimming took off 11 bases at V and 2 bases at J, with 10 bases between the two ends. CDR3 length: 11 residues. CDR1 and CDR2 (germline): SEHNR, FQNEAQ (reference sequence). CDR3 amino acids: CAGGVAYEQYF. In nucleotides, the CDR3 is TGTGCCGGGGGCGTAGCCTACGAGCAGTACTTC.

The chain has TRBV13 and TRBJ2-5; D ambiguous. V was clipped by 2 bases and J by 2 bases, with 6 bases between them. CDR3 length: 13 residues. CDR1 is PRHDT, CDR2 FYEKMQ, per germline (reference sequence). The CDR3 coding sequence is TGTGCCAGCAGCTTAATCGGGCAAGAGACCCAGTACTTC. Amino acids: CASSLIGQETQYF.

In regard to this clone: The sample carries other DNA sequences with the same CDR3. The DNA for the CDR3 is TGTGCCAGCAGTCCCCGGACAGGGGGCACAGATACGCAGTATTTT. It codes for CASSPRTGGTDTQYF. This chain uses TRBV2 with TRBJ2-3, with 9 positions matching TRBD1. Germline V gives CDR1 SNHLY, CDR2 FYNNEI. There are 15 residues in the CDR3. With V trimmed by 5 bases and J by 1 base, 4 bases remained unmatched.

Remarks on this clone: The sample carries other DNA sequences with the same CDR3. The chain recombines TRBV11-2 with TRBJ2-5; TRBD2 agrees at 13 bases. Germline assignment: CDR1 SGHAT and CDR2 FQNNGV. The V and J ends lost 1 base and 1 base, in that order; junction bases with no gene match: 3. This CDR3 comprises 17 residues. The CDR3: CASSLGLAGGSQETQYF. The DNA for the CDR3 is TGTGCCAGCAGCTTAGGACTAGCGGGGGGAAGCCAAGAGACCCAGTACTTC. Complete variable domain (other parts from reference TRBV11-2 and TRBJ2-5): EAGVAQSPRYKIIEKRQSVAFWCNPISGHATLYWYQQILGQGPKLLIQFQNNGVVDDSQLPKDRFSAERLKGVDSTLKIQPAKLEDSAVYLCASSLGLAGGSQETQYFGPGTRLLVL.

The genes are TRBV6-6 and TRBJ1-1, with 9 nucleotides matching TRBD1. CDR1 is MNHNY, CDR2 SVGAGI, per germline (reference sequence). The CDR3 sequence is 16 residues long. J was trimmed by 1 base and V by 5 bases; bases with no gene match: 8. The CDR3 here is CASSPRQGGTNTEAFF. DNA for the CDR3: TGTGCCAGCAGTCCACGACAGGGGGGCACGAACACTGAAGCTTTCTTT.

The chain carries TRBV14 and TRBJ1-4; 7 bases map to TRBD1. Germline V gene sequence: CDR1 SGHDN, CDR2 FVKESK. There are 13 residues in the CDR3. The ends lost 2 bases at V and 11 bases at J; junction bases unmatched: 5. The CDR3 region is CASSQTRQGKLFF. For the CDR3, the DNA is TGTGCCAGCAGCCAAACCCGACAGGGCAAACTGTTTTTT.

Comments on this clone: The junction differs from germline at one of its ends, possibly a read error. This chain connects TRBV7-9 to TRBJ2-3; a possible D gene is TRBD2 (5 bases). Germline-derived CDR1 and CDR2 are SEHNR and FQNEAQ (reference sequence). CDR3 length: 17 amino acids. The CDR3: CVSSETIGLVMRDTQYF. CDR3 in DNA: TGTGTCAGCAGCGAAACAATCGGACTCGTGATGAGAGATACGCAGTATTTT.

The J gene is TRBJ2-1, the V gene TRBV7-9, with 14 bases identical to TRBD2. J was trimmed by 9 bases and V by 4 bases; bases with no gene match: 11. This CDR3 comprises 17 residues. The germline V gene has CDR1 SEHNR and CDR2 FQNEAQ (reference sequence). This CDR3 is CASSSGLAGEGRGEQFF. The CDR3 coding sequence is TGTGCCAGCAGCTCGGGACTAGCGGGAGAGGGAAGAGGTGAGCAGTTCTTC.

This sequence joins TRBV5-4 and TRBJ2-5; 8 bases align to TRBD2. V shed 7 bases, J shed 5 bases, and the junction held 10 bases outside the gene matches. The germline CDR1 and CDR2 sequences are SGHNT and YYREEE (reference sequence). This CDR3 has 14 amino acids. In DNA, the CDR3 is TGTGCCAGCGGAGGGGCGGGAGGCCGGGAGACCCAGTACTTC. Translation: CASGGAGGRETQYF.

This chain joins TRBV5-1 and TRBJ1-4; maybe TRBD1 (5 bases). The germline gives CDR1 SGHRS, CDR2 YFSETQ. Trimming left V 0 bases short and J 3 bases short, with 9 bases between. CDR3 size: 15 residues. The chain's CDR3 is CASSLVGEPNEKLFF. CDR3 bases: TGCGCCAGCAGCTTGGTAGGGGAACCTAATGAAAAACTGTTTTTT. Together with reference TRBV5-1 and TRBJ1-4, the CDR3 gives the full variable domain: KAGVTQTPRYLIKTRGQQVTLSCSPISGHRSVSWYQQTPGQGLQFLFEYFSETQRNKGNFPGRFSGRQFSNSRSEMNVSTLELGDSALYLCASSLVGEPNEKLFFGSGTQLSVL.

The V call is TRBV25-1, the J call TRBJ1-2; 7 nucleotides line up with TRBD1. CDR1 MGHDK and CDR2 SYGVNS come from the germline V gene. V lost 3 bases to trimming and J lost 4 bases; unmatched junction nucleotides: 8. This CDR3 has 15 amino acids. The CDR3 region has the DNA TGTGCCAGCAGTGACAGGGGGACGTTTGGCTATGGCTACACCTTC. This gives the protein CASSDRGTFGYGYTF.

The chain employs TRBV6-6 and TRBJ1-5; D is undetermined. This CDR3 comprises 13 residues. Germline V lookup: CDR1 MNHNY, CDR2 SVGAGI (reference sequence). V lost 3 bases and J 6 bases, leaving 9 bases between the germline ends. CDR3 sequence: CASSYRAGQPQHF. The DNA for the CDR3 is TGTGCCAGCAGTTATCGTGCCGGTCAGCCCCAGCATTTT.

In this sample, this clone turned up a few times. The gene calls are TRBV28 and TRBJ2-7; D is uncertain. The CDR3 loop spans 13 amino acids. Trimming shortened V by 7 bases and J by 3 bases, and 13 bases separated the two germline ends. In germline, CDR1 is MDHEN, CDR2 SYDVKM. This chain's CDR3 is CASKPWQIYEQYF. The CDR3 DNA reads TGTGCCAGCAAACCTTGGCAGATCTACGAGCAGTACTTC. Complete variable domain (other parts from reference TRBV28 and TRBJ2-7): DVKVTQSSRYLVKRTGEKVFLECVQDMDHENMFWYRQDPGLGLRLIYFSYDVKMKEKGDIPEGYSVSREKKERFSLILESASTNQTSMYLCASKPWQIYEQYFGPGTRLTVT.

V gene TRBV15 combines with J gene TRBJ1-5, with TRBD1 identical over 7 bases. Germline CDR1 is LNHNV and CDR2 is YYDKDF (reference sequence). V lost 5 bases and J lost 5; bases outside the gene matches: 6. This CDR3 is built from 14 residues. The CDR3 nucleotides read TGTGCCACCAGCGTGGGACAGTTAGATCAGCCCCAGCATTTT. Residues: CATSVGQLDQPQHF.

Only a few counts were recorded for this clone. The genes are TRBV7-9 and TRBJ2-1; TRBD1 agrees at 8 bases. Germline trimming cut 2 bases from V and 6 bases from J; bases unmatched to any gene: 6. The V gene's germline CDR1 is SEHNR and CDR2 FQNEAQ (reference sequence). This CDR3 spans 15 amino acids. CDR3 coding DNA: TGTGCCAGCAGCTTATCAGGGGGCGCTTTCAATGAGCAGTTCTTC. Its translation is CASSLSGGAFNEQFF.

This sequence joins TRBV18 and TRBJ1-1; D is perhaps TRBD1 (5 bases). There are 14 residues in the CDR3. Germline CDR1 KGHSH, CDR2 LQKENI. V shed 2 bases and J shed 4 bases, with 11 bases lying between them. The CDR3 loop reads CASSPGAGRTEAFF. CDR3 nucleotides: TGTGCCAGCTCACCAGGGGCAGGGCGCACTGAAGCTTTCTTT.